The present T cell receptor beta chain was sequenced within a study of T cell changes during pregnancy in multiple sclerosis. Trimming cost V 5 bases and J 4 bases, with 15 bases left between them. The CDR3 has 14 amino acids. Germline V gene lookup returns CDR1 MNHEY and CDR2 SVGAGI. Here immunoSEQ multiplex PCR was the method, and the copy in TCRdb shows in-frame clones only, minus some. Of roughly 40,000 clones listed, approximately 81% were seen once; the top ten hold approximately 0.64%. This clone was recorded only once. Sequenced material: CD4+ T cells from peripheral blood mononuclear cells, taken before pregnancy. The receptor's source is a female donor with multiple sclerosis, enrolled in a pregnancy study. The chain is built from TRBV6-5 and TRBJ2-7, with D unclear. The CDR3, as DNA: TGTGCCAGCAGTACAACCTCATACAGTTACGAGCAGTACTTC. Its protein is CASSTTSYSYEQYF.